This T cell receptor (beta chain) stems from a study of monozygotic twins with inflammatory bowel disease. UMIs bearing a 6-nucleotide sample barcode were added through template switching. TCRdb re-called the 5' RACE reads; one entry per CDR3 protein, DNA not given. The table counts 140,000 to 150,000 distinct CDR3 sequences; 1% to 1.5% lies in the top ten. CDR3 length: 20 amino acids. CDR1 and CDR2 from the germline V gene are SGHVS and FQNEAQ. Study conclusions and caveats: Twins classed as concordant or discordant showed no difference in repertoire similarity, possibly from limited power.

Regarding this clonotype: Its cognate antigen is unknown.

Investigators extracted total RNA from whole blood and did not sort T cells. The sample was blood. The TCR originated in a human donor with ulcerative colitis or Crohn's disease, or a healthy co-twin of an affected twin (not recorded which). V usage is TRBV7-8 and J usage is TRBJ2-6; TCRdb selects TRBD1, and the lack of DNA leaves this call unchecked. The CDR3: CASSLARGQFLISGANVLTF.